These T cell receptor beta chains were read from a single sample in a study of early T cells in non-severe SARS-CoV-2 infection. MiXCR was run by TCRdb on the 5' RACE reads, yielding one entry per CDR3 protein. The table has about 42,000 distinct CDR3 sequences, approximately 6.2% seen once. This sample comprised whole blood, obtained at baseline. The source is an adult who was a healthcare worker with PCR-confirmed SARS-CoV-2 infection or an uninfected control (not recorded which). Both conserved end residues are part of each CDR3. Each record gives: D gene, V gene, J gene, clone size, CDR3 DNA, CDR3 protein. The D gene is left open where the match is weak. Rows give clone size only sometimes, using once, few, many, or a class for an expanded clone.

>TRBD1|TRBV7-2|TRBJ1-2|few
TGTGCCAGCAGCTTAGACGCTCAGACAGGGAACTATGGCTACACCTTC
CASSLDAQTGNYGYTF
>TRBD1|TRBV15|TRBJ2-3|many
TGTGCCACCAGTCCCGGACAGGGGGCAAAAGATACGCAGTATTTT
CATSPGQGAKDTQYF
>NA|TRBV12-3/TRBV12-4|TRBJ1-2|many
TGTGCCAGCAGTTACAGCGGCTCTAACTATGGCTACACCTTC
CASSYSGSNYGYTF
>NA|TRBV11-3|TRBJ2-1|many
TGTGCCAGCAGCTTCTCACAGGCAGAAAATGAGCAGTTCTTC
CASSFSQAENEQFF
>NA|TRBV12-3/TRBV12-4|TRBJ1-3|many
TGTGCCAGCAGTTTTACGGGACTAAGCTCTGGAAACACCATATATTTT
CASSFTGLSSGNTIYF
>NA|TRBV5-1|TRBJ2-2|few
TGCGCCAGCAGCGAGGGGAACACCGGGGAGCTGTTTTTT
CASSEGNTGELFF
>TRBD2|TRBV20-1|TRBJ2-5|many
TGCAGTGCTAGAACTAGCGGGGGACAGACCCAGTACTTC
CSARTSGGQTQYF
>NA|TRBV7-2|TRBJ1-1|many
TGTGCCAGCAGCTTAGTAGGGGCATTGAACACTGAAGCTTTCTTT
CASSLVGALNTEAFF
>NA|TRBV19|TRBJ2-7|many
TGTGCCAGTAGTTTCGACGGGTCCTACGAGCAGTACTTC
CASSFDGSYEQYF
>NA|TRBV6-5|TRBJ1-1|few
TGTGCCAGCAGTTACTCCGGAGCGGATGGCAGGGAAGCTTTCTTT
CASSYSGADGREAFF
>NA|TRBV5-1|TRBJ1-1|NA
TGCGCCAGTAGGAGGGGAAATGAAGCTTTCTTT
CASRRGNEAFF
>NA|TRBV29-1|TRBJ1-4|many
TGCAGCGTGGGACATTGGGATGATGAAAAACTGTTTTTT
CSVGHWDDEKLFF
>TRBD2|TRBV20-1|TRBJ2-3|many
TGCAGTGCTAGAGATTCGTACATTACTAGCGGGGGAGGCACAGATACGCAGTATTTT
CSARDSYITSGGGTDTQYF
>NA|TRBV12-3/TRBV12-4|TRBJ2-1|few
TGTGCCAGCAGTTTCGGGCAGGGCCGGAATGAGCAGTTCTTC
CASSFGQGRNEQFF
>NA|TRBV7-6|TRBJ1-1|few
TGTGCCAGCAGCTTAGCGCGGGGGGAGGCTGAAGCTTTCTTT
CASSLARGEAEAFF
>NA|TRBV28|TRBJ1-6|many
TGTGCCGGCCGAGGACACGTTAATTCACCCCTCCACTTT
CAGRGHVNSPLHF
>TRBD2|TRBV18|TRBJ2-2|NA
TGTGCCAGCTCACCGCGACTAGCGGGGTCCACGAACACCGGGGAGCTGTTTTTT
CASSPRLAGSTNTGELFF
>TRBD1|TRBV18|TRBJ1-3|NA
TGTGCCAGCTCACCTGGGACAGGCTCTGGAAACACCATATATTTT
CASSPGTGSGNTIYF
>NA|TRBV12-3/TRBV12-4|TRBJ2-1|NA
TGTGCCAGCAGTTTATGGGATAGCAATGAGCAGTTCTTC
CASSLWDSNEQFF
>NA|TRBV6-5|TRBJ2-1|many
TGTGCCAGCAGTTACTCGGGACGGGGCCTTTCCAATGAGCAGTTCTTC
CASSYSGRGLSNEQFF
>NA|TRBV28|TRBJ1-2|NA
TGTGCCAGCAGTCCTACCGGGACACCCAAGGGCTACACCTTC
CASSPTGTPKGYTF
>TRBD1|TRBV29-1|TRBJ2-1|many
TGCAGCCAAACAAACAGACAGGGGATCATCAATGAGCAGTTCTTC
CSQTNRQGIINEQFF
>NA|TRBV10-1|TRBJ2-7|many
TGCGCCAGCAGTGAGTCTTACGCCTGCTACGAGCAGTACTTC
CASSESYACYEQYF
>NA|TRBV18|TRBJ1-1|few
TGTGCCAGCTTACCGCGAACCTACAGAGATGAAGCTTTCTTT
CASLPRTYRDEAFF
>NA|TRBV24-1|TRBJ1-6|few
TGTGCCACCGGGAAGGACGGGAGGTCACCCCTCCACTTT
CATGKDGRSPLHF
>NA|TRBV20-1|TRBJ2-7|many
TGCAGTGCCCCTCAGCGCTCGCGCTCCTACGAGCAGTACTTC
CSAPQRSRSYEQYF
>TRBD2|TRBV7-2|TRBJ2-3|many
TGTGCCAGCAGCTCCGGCGTGGGACTAGCGGGGGGTGGAGATACGCAGTATTTT
CASSSGVGLAGGGDTQYF
>NA|TRBV6-2/TRBV6-3|TRBJ1-5|many
TGTGCCAGCAGTTACTCGCGCAACTCGGGATATAGCAATCAGCCCCAGCATTTT
CASSYSRNSGYSNQPQHF
>NA|TRBV5-1|TRBJ2-2|NA
TGCGCCAGCAGCCGAGCAGGAACGAACACCGGGGAGCTGTTTTTT
CASSRAGTNTGELFF
>TRBD2|TRBV12-3/TRBV12-4|TRBJ2-2|NA
TGTGCCAGCAGTTTACTCGGGGGGTACACCGGGGAGCTGTTTTTT
CASSLLGGYTGELFF
>NA|TRBV7-2|TRBJ2-3|few
TGTGCCAGCAGCTTACTACAGGATACGCAGTATTTT
CASSLLQDTQYF
>TRBD2|TRBV28|TRBJ2-5|many
TGTGCCAGCAGCCCGACTAGCGGGGGGGCCGAGACCCAGTACTTC
CASSPTSGGAETQYF
>NA|TRBV28|TRBJ1-4|NA
TGTGCCAGCAGTTTACGTCGAGATTGGGGAACGACTAATGAAAAACTGTTTTTT
CASSLRRDWGTTNEKLFF
>NA|TRBV30|TRBJ1-1|many
TGTGCCTGGAGTGTACATCTACCTTCGAACACTGAAGCTTTCTTT
CAWSVHLPSNTEAFF
>NA|TRBV3-1|TRBJ2-7|NA
TGTGCCAGCAGCCAAGAACCCCCCTACGAGCAGTACTTC
CASSQEPPYEQYF
>NA|TRBV12-3/TRBV12-4|TRBJ1-6|many
TGTGCCAGCAGTTCCCGGGCTAATTCACCCCTCCACTTT
CASSSRANSPLHF
>NA|TRBV6-5|TRBJ2-7|many
TGTGCCAGCAGCGGGGGCGCCGACTACGAGCAGTACTTC
CASSGGADYEQYF
>NA|TRBV6-1|TRBJ2-1|few
TGTGCCAGCAGTTTATTATCGGGTGCCTACAATGAGCAGTTCTTC
CASSLLSGAYNEQFF
>NA|TRBV7-9|TRBJ2-1|few
TGTGCCAGCAGCTTAGCTATAATCTGGAATGAGCAGTTCTTC
CASSLAIIWNEQFF
>NA|TRBV5-6|TRBJ1-4|many
TGTGCCAGCAGCTACGGGGGGCTGAAACGGGAAAAACTGTTTTTT
CASSYGGLKREKLFF
>NA|TRBV28|TRBJ2-6|NA
TGTGCCAGCAGTTACGGACGGCCCTCTGGGGCCAACGTCCTGACTTTC
CASSYGRPSGANVLTF
>NA|TRBV19|TRBJ2-3|few
TGTGCCAGTAATGGGGGGCGCACAGATACGCAGTATTTT
CASNGGRTDTQYF
>NA|TRBV6-1|TRBJ1-1|NA
TGTGCCAGCAGTGGGGCCGGGACAAGGGAAGCTTTCTTT
CASSGAGTREAFF
>TRBD1|TRBV6-2/TRBV6-3|TRBJ1-5|many
TGTGCCAGCAGCTACAGGGGCGATAGCAATCAGCCCCAGCATTTT
CASSYRGDSNQPQHF
>NA|TRBV5-1|TRBJ1-6|many
TGCGCCAGCAGCTTGGACGAGGGAAGTACTTCACCCCTCCACTTT
CASSLDEGSTSPLHF
>NA|TRBV30|TRBJ1-1|NA
TGTGCCTGGAGAGTGGGGTCCAACACTGAAGCTTTCTTT
CAWRVGSNTEAFF
>TRBD1|TRBV27|TRBJ1-5|many
TGTGCCAGCAGATCATTGACAGGGGCGGATCAGCCCCAGCATTTT
CASRSLTGADQPQHF
>NA|TRBV6-6|TRBJ1-6|NA
TGTGCCAGCAGTTCGGGCCAACGCTCCTATAATTCACCCCTCCACTTT
CASSSGQRSYNSPLHF
>NA|TRBV2|TRBJ1-1|many
TGTGCCAGCAGAGAACAGGCTGGGAACACTGAAGCTTTCTTT
CASREQAGNTEAFF
>NA|TRBV4-1|TRBJ2-4|many
TGCGCCAGCAGCCAAAGGGAAGGCGGCGGTACAATTAACATTCAGTACTTC
CASSQREGGGTINIQYF
>NA|TRBV3-1|TRBJ1-6|many
TGTGCCAGCAGCCAACAAGGAGTGGGAAATTCACCCCTCCACTTT
CASSQQGVGNSPLHF
>NA|TRBV20-1|TRBJ1-6|few
TGCAGTGCTAGAGGGGCAGGGCAGCTATATTCACCCCTCCACTTT
CSARGAGQLYSPLHF
>NA|TRBV12-3/TRBV12-4|TRBJ2-3|NA
TGTGCCAGCATCGAGGGGGGCGGGGCAGATACGCAGTATTTT
CASIEGGGADTQYF
>NA|TRBV5-1|TRBJ2-7|NA
TGCGCCAGCAGCTTGGCCTGGTCACCCGAGCAGTACTTC
CASSLAWSPEQYF
>NA|TRBV7-8|TRBJ1-6|many
TGTGCCAGCAGCTTAATCACAGGCAATTCACCCCTCCACTTT
CASSLITGNSPLHF
>TRBD1|TRBV7-4|TRBJ1-5|few
TGTGCCAGCAGCTTAGGGGACAGGGGATATCAGCCCCAGCATTTT
CASSLGDRGYQPQHF
>TRBD1|TRBV6-6|TRBJ2-3|many
TGTGTCAGCGCTCGGAGAGGGACAGGGGATACAGATACGCAGTATTTT
CVSARRGTGDTDTQYF
>NA|TRBV6-1|TRBJ1-1|NA
TGTGCCAGCAGTGGGAGGGACTGGGGAAGGAGTGAAGCTTTCTTT
CASSGRDWGRSEAFF
>NA|TRBV30|TRBJ2-3|NA
TGTGCCCTGGCGGATCGCGACACAGATACGCAGTATTTT
CALADRDTDTQYF